These 20 T cell receptor beta chains originate from one sample sequenced in a study of T cell clonality in common variable immunodeficiency. Overall study findings and caveats: Common variable immunodeficiency TCR beta sequences reportedly had fewer deletions and N-nucleotide insertions.

No antigen has been identified for these receptors. TCRdb's copy holds only in-frame clones and misses some; the assay was immunoSEQ multiplex PCR. The profile covers under 8,500 clones, none occurring a single time. What was sequenced was peripheral blood mononuclear cells. The receptors come from a human donor with common variable immunodeficiency.

The table lists this clone with a few counts. The CDR3 goes on 3 residues after the read ends, and that part is filled in from the germline J gene. The chain is built from TRBV7-2 and TRBJ2-2, with a tentative D call TRBD1 (6 bases). The V end lost 4 bases, the J end lost 4 bases, and 13 bases lay between the germline ends. This CDR3 is built from 15 residues. The germline V gene has CDR1 SGHTA and CDR2 FQGNSA. The covered CDR3 bases are TGTGCCAGCAGCTCCGGGACATGGGGCACCGGGGAG. Its translation is CASSSGTWGTGE. The whole CDR3 protein is CASSSGTWGTGELFF.

Turning to this clone: The CDR3 is cut off 3 residues early in the read; its end comes from the germline J gene. V gene TRBV19 combines with J gene TRBJ1-2, with a weak D call TRBD1 (6 bases). The CDR3 is 13 residues long. V dropped 5 bases and J dropped 3 bases, with 10 bases sitting between them. Germline V lookup: CDR1 LNHDA, CDR2 SQIVND (reference sequence). The DNA read from the CDR3 is TGTGCCAGTAGTTACAGACAGGACTATGGC. Its protein product is CASSYRQDYG. The CDR3 in full is CASSYRQDYGYTF.

Concerning this clone itself: The CDR3 end lies 3 residues beyond the end of the read and is filled in from the germline J gene. The V call is TRBV6-1, the J call TRBJ1-1; TRBD1 is a possible D gene (6 bases). The CDR3 is 13 amino acids. With 4 bases removed from V and 1 base from J, the gap between germline ends came to 7 bases. Germline CDR1 is MNHNS and CDR2 is SASEGT. The sequenced CDR3 bases are TGTGCCAGCAGTGCGGACAGGAACACTGAA. Residues: CASSADRNTE. The full CDR3 reads CASSADRNTEAFF.

As for this clone: The CDR3 end lies 3 residues beyond the end of the read and is filled in from the germline J gene. The chain recombines TRBV7-2 with TRBJ2-7; 9 bases are a match to TRBD2. CDR1 is SGHTA, CDR2 FQGNSA, per germline. The length of the CDR3 is 15 residues. Trimming took 2 bases from V and 1 from J; bases not matched to a gene: 3. Incomplete CDR3 DNA: TGTGCCAGCAGCTTACGGCTAGCGGGATCCTACGAG. It codes for CASSLRLAGSYE. Given in full, the CDR3 is CASSLRLAGSYEQYF.

For this clone: The CDR3 end is not reached by the read, which stops 3 residues before it; the germline J gene fills it in. This chain joins TRBV7-2 and TRBJ2-5, with 11 nucleotides matching TRBD1. CDR1 and CDR2 from the germline V gene are SGHTA and FQGNSA. The CDR3 has 15 residues. V shed 5 bases and J 4 bases; nucleotides not matched to a gene: 6. CDR3 DNA (partial): TGTGCCAGCAGCCAGGGACAGGGGGTGGGAGAGACC. Its translation: CASSQGQGVGET. The whole CDR3 region reads CASSQGQGVGETQYF.

This clone was observed a few times. The sequence runs out 3 residues before the end of the CDR3; the remainder is reconstructed from the germline J gene. This chain uses TRBV19 with TRBJ1-6, with D tentatively TRBD1 (6 bases). Trimming removed 7 bases at V and 1 base at J, with 20 bases between. CDR1 and CDR2 (germline): LNHDA, SQIVND (reference sequence). This CDR3 has 18 amino acids. Here the CDR3 reads CASTYRQAPGSYNSPLHF. CDR3 DNA (partial): TGTGCCAGTACATACCGACAGGCTCCAGGGTCCTATAATTCACCC. Full variable domain (remainder filled in from reference TRBV19 and TRBJ1-6): DGGITQSPKYLFRKEGQNVTLSCEQNLNHDAMYWYRQDPGQGLRLIYYSQIVNDFQKGDIAEGYSVSREKKESFPLTVTSAQKNPTAFYLCASTYRQAPGSYNSPLHFGNGTRLTVT.

This clone has a handful of counts. Read coverage stops 3 residues before the CDR3 terminus; the germline J gene supplies the remainder. The J gene is TRBJ2-1, the V gene TRBV7-9; TRBD2 aligns across 9 bases. The CDR3 totals 15 residues. Germline V lookup: CDR1 SEHNR, CDR2 FQNEAQ (reference sequence). The junction had 9 bases not matched to a gene; V was cut back by 5 bases and J by 7 bases. The CDR3 sequence is CASSLGTSQTNEQFF. CDR3 bases read: TGTGCCAGCAGCCTCGGGACTAGCCAAACTAATGAG.

Only a few counts were recorded for this clone. The CDR3 is cut off 3 residues early in the read; its end comes from the germline J gene. The chain has TRBV2 and TRBJ2-1, with unresolved D. V lost 0 bases, J lost 9 bases, and 15 bases lay in between. The CDR3 has 15 residues. The V gene's germline CDR1 is SNHLY and CDR2 FYNNEI. The CDR3 bases that were read are TGTGCCAGCAGTGAAGCTACATCCTACAAGGGTGAG. As protein: CASSEATSYKGE. The CDR3, in full, reads CASSEATSYKGEQFF. Combining the CDR3 with reference TRBV2 and TRBJ2-1 gives the whole variable domain EPEVTQTPSHQVTQMGQEVILRCVPISNHLYFYWYRQILGQKVEFLVSFYNNEISEKSEIFDDQFSVERPDGSNFTLKIRSTKLEDSAMYFCASSEATSYKGEQFFGPGTRLTVL.

Of note for this clone: Coverage ceases 3 residues before the CDR3 finishes, and the germline J gene fills in the end. The rearrangement uses TRBV19 and TRBJ1-5; a possible D gene is TRBD1 (5 bases). CDR3 length: 15 amino acids. CDR1 and CDR2 from the germline V gene are LNHDA and SQIVND (reference sequence). V was clipped by 4 bases and J by 0 bases, with 10 bases between them. The CDR3 spells CASSTQQASNQPQHF. The CDR3 DNA, read in part, is TGTGCCAGTAGTACTCAACAGGCTAGCAATCAGCCC. The full variable domain, completed using reference TRBV19 and TRBJ1-5, is DGGITQSPKYLFRKEGQNVTLSCEQNLNHDAMYWYRQDPGQGLRLIYYSQIVNDFQKGDIAEGYSVSREKKESFPLTVTSAQKNPTAFYLCASSTQQASNQPQHFGDGTRLSIL.

With respect to this clone: Sequencing ends 3 residues short of the CDR3 end; the germline J gene provides the rest. The rearrangement uses TRBV7-6 and TRBJ2-7, with 7 bases matching TRBD2. This CDR3 contains 16 residues. J lost 5 bases, V lost 1 base, and 11 bases had no gene match. The germline V gene encodes CDR1 SGHVS and CDR2 FNYEAQ. CDR3 amino acids: CASSLVVSGALNEQYF. The CDR3 bases that were read are TGTGCCAGCAGCTTAGTGGTGAGCGGGGCCTTGAACGAG.

With respect to this clone: From the germline J gene comes the end of the CDR3, since the read stops 3 residues before it. The chain uses TRBV7-2 and TRBJ2-1, with TRBD2 matching over 11 bases. The CDR3 contains 15 residues. Germline loops: CDR1 SGHTA, CDR2 FQGNSA. With V trimmed by 6 bases and J by 1 base, 2 bases remained unmatched. The CDR3 DNA, read in part, is TGTGCCAGCAGGACTAGCGGGACGTCCTACAATGAG. Its translation: CASRTSGTSYNE. The complete CDR3 sequence is CASRTSGTSYNEQFF.

About this clone: The sequence runs out 3 residues before the end of the CDR3; the remainder is reconstructed from the germline J gene. This chain uses TRBV6-2 or TRBV6-3 with TRBJ2-3, with 7 bases lining up with TRBD2. CDR1 and CDR2 from the germline V gene are MNHEY and SVGEGT. Trimming cost V 6 bases and J 0 bases; bases outside gene matches: 6. The CDR3 has 15 amino acids. This chain's CDR3 is CASSPNSGSTDTQYF. Partial CDR3 DNA: TGTGCCAGCAGCCCAAATAGCGGGAGCACAGATACG.

This clone is classed as medium-sized. The missing CDR3 end, 3 residues past where the read stops, is filled in from the germline J gene. The rearrangement links TRBV29-1 to TRBJ2-7; possible D gene TRBD1, 5 bases. The CDR3 has 13 residues. V lost 7 bases and J lost 4, with 17 bases in between. CDR1 and CDR2 from the germline V gene are SQVTM and ANQGSEA. The CDR3 loop reads CSGSSQGGYEQYF. The DNA read from the CDR3 is TGCAGCGGGAGTAGCCAGGGCGGATACGAG.

Details on this clone: Read sequence stops 3 residues before the CDR3 end, and the germline J gene provides the missing end. The chain uses TRBV7-8 and TRBJ1-5; the D is unclear. The CDR3 runs to 18 residues. In germline, CDR1 is SGHVS, CDR2 FQNEAQ. Trimming took 5 bases from V and 0 from J, leaving 20 bases between them. CDR3 sequence reads: CASSPRSQVQYSNQPQHF. Partial CDR3 DNA: TGTGCCAGCAGCCCAAGAAGTCAGGTGCAGTATAGCAATCAGCCC.

In its sample, this clone is medium-sized (0.01 to 0.1%). The observed sequence ends 3 residues before the CDR3 terminus, with the missing tail filled in from the germline J gene. The rearrangement links TRBV6-1 to TRBJ2-3; tentative D call: TRBD2 (6 bases). Germline assignment: CDR1 MNHNS and CDR2 SASEGT. The CDR3 sequence is 14 residues long. V was trimmed by 0 bases and J by 4 bases, leaving 8 bases between them. The sequenced CDR3 bases are TGTGCCAGCAGTGAAGCGCGGGAACCAGATACG. Its protein product is CASSEAREPDT. The full CDR3 protein is CASSEAREPDTQYF.

To note about this clone: The CDR3 end falls 3 residues outside the read, so it is completed with the germline J gene. V and J are TRBV7-2 and TRBJ2-7, with D hard to call. V was shortened by 7 bases and J by 6 bases, with 16 bases between the two germline ends. CDR1 is SGHTA and CDR2 is FQGNSA in the germline V gene. The CDR3 has 13 amino acids. Incomplete CDR3 DNA: TGTGCCAGCACCATTCACGGGTACCCCGAG. This sequence encodes CASTIHGYPE. The full CDR3 sequence reads CASTIHGYPEQYF.

Concerning this clone: The read halts 3 residues ahead of the CDR3 end, with the missing end drawn from the germline J gene. V usage is TRBV7-2 and J usage is TRBJ1-4; TRBD1 aligns across 10 bases. V trimming: 5 bases; J trimming: 8 bases; junction bases outside the gene matches: 8. The CDR3 covers 15 residues. CDR1 SGHTA and CDR2 FQGNSA come from the germline V gene. The sequenced part of the CDR3 DNA is TGTGCCAGCAGCCTCCGACAGGGGGCGCAGGAAAAA. Translating it yields CASSLRQGAQEK. From start to end, the CDR3 is CASSLRQGAQEKLFF.

This clone was observed a handful of times. The germline gene is not matched at one end of the junction; a read error may be the cause. The read terminates 3 residues before the CDR3 end, so the remaining end is supplied by the germline J gene. V and J are TRBV7-8 and TRBJ1-2; a weak D match, TRBD1 (6 bases). The germline gives CDR1 SGHVS, CDR2 FQNEAQ. The CDR3 is 14 amino acids. This CDR3 is CASSSRTDIYGYTF. The covered CDR3 bases are TGTGCTAGCAGCTCAAGGACAGACATCTATGGC.

This clone was counted between two and nine times. Coverage ceases 3 residues before the CDR3 finishes, and the germline J gene fills in the end. The rearrangement uses TRBV20-1 and TRBJ2-1; 7 nucleotides align to TRBD1. The CDR3 sequence is 16 residues long. CDR1 is DFQATT, CDR2 SNEGSKA, per germline (reference sequence). V was clipped by 0 bases and J by 4 bases; unmatched bases: 9. CDR3 bases read: TGCAGTGCTAGAGAACCTGCCCAGGGGGAATACAATGAG. Encoded protein: CSAREPAQGEYNE. The CDR3 as a whole reads CSAREPAQGEYNEQFF.

This clone appeared a few times. The CDR3 end falls 3 residues outside the read, so it is completed with the germline J gene. This chain joins TRBV7-9 and TRBJ2-3, with D unclear. Trimming took off 7 bases at V and 6 bases at J, with 11 bases between the two ends. The CDR3 sequence is 12 residues long. Germline V gene data show CDR1 as SEHNR and CDR2 as FQNEAQ (reference sequence). The DNA read from the CDR3 is TGTGCCAGCACCAAATACGGGGATACG. Its translation: CASTKYGDT. The whole CDR3 region reads CASTKYGDTQYF. Full variable domain (remainder filled in from reference TRBV7-9 and TRBJ2-3): DTGVSQNPRHKITKRGQNVTFRCDPISEHNRLYWYRQTLGQGPEFLTYFQNEAQLEKSRLLSDRFSAERPKGSFSTLEIQRTEQGDSAMYLCASTKYGDTQYFGPGTRLTVL.